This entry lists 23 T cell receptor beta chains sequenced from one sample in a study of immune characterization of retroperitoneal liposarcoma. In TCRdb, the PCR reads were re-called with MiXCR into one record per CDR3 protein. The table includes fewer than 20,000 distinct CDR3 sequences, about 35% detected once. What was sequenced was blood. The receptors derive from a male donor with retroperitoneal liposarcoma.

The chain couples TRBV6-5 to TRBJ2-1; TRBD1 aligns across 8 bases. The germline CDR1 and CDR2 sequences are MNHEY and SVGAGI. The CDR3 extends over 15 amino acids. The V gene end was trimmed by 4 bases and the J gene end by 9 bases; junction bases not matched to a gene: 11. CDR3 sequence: CASSFTRQGAGEQFF. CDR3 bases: TGTGCCAGCAGTTTTACCCGTCAGGGGGCGGGTGAGCAGTTCTTC.

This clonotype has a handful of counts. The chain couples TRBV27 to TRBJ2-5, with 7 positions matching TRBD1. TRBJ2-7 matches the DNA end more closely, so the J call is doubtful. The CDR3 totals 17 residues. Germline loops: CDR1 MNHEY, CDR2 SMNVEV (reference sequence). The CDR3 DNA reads TGTGCCAGCAGTTTATCTGAGCGTCCAGGGGGATCCTACGAGCAGTACTTC. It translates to CASSLSERPGGSYEQYF.

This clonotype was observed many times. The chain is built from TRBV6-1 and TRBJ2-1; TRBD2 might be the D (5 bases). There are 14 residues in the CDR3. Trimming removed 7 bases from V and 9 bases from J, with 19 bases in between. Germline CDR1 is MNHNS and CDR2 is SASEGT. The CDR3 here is CASKPVGDFGEQFF. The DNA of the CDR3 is TGTGCCAGCAAGCCGGTGGGAGACTTCGGTGAGCAGTTCTTC.

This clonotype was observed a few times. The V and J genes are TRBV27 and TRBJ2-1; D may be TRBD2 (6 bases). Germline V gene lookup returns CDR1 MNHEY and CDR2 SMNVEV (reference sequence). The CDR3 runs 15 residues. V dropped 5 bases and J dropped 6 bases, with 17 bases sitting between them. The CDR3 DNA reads TGTGCCAGCAGTAGTAGTGGCGGGGTAATCAATGAGCAGTTCTTC. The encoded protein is CASSSSGGVINEQFF.

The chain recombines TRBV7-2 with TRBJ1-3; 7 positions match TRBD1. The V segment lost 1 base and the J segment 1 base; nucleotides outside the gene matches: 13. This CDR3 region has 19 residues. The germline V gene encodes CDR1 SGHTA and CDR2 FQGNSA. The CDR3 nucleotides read TGTGCCAGCAGCTTAGGGTTACAAGGACAGGCTTTTTCTGGAAACACCATATATTTT. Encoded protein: CASSLGLQGQAFSGNTIYF.

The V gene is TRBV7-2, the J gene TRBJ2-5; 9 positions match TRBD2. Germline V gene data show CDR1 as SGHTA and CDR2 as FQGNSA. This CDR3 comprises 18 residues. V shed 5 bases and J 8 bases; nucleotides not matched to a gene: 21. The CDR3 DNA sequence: TGTGCCAGCAGCCCACGCCCCTCGCTAGCGGGGATGCAGGACACCCAGTACTTC. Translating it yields CASSPRPSLAGMQDTQYF.

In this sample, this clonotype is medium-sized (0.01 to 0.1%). Here the CDR3 reads CASSLASDRGDEQYF. The CDR3 DNA sequence: TGTGCCAGCAGCTTAGCATCCGACAGGGGGGACGAGCAGTACTTC. This sequence joins TRBV7-9 and TRBJ2-1; 9 bases fit TRBD1. Judging by the DNA end, TRBJ2-7 fits better; the J call may be wrong. This CDR3 region has 15 residues. Germline CDR1 reads SEHNR; CDR2 reads FQNEAQ (reference sequence).

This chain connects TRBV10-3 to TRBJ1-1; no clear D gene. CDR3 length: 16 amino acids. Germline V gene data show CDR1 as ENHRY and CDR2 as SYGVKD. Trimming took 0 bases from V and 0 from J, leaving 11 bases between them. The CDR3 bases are TGTGCCATCAGTGAGTCGTTCGGTGTTATGAACACTGAAGCTTTCTTT. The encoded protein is CAISESFGVMNTEAFF.

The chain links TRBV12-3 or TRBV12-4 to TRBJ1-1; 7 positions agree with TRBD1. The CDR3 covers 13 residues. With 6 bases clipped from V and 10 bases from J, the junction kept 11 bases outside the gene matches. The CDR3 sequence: CASSLFTGDAAFF. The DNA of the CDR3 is TGTGCCAGCAGCCTATTTACAGGGGACGCAGCTTTCTTT.

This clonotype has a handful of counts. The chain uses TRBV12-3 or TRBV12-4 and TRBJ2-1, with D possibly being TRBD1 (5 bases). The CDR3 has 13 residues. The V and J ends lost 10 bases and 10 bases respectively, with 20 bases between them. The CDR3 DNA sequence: TGTGCCACCGCCCAGACGACAGTCTACGAGCAGTTCTTC. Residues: CATAQTTVYEQFF.

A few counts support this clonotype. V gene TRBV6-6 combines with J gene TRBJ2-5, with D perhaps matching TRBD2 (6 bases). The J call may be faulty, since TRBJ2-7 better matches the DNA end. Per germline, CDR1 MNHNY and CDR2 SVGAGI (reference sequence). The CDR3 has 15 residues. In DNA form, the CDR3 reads TGTGCCAGCAGTTCCATGGACTACACTACCTACGAGCAGTACTTC. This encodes CASSSMDYTTYEQYF.

In DNA, the CDR3 is TGTGCCAGCAGTGAAATGGGGACAGGGGGCGAAGGCTACACCTTC. It is translated as CASSEMGTGGEGYTF. The rearrangement links TRBV6-2 or TRBV6-3 to TRBJ1-2, with 12 bases fitting TRBD1. V was clipped by 5 bases and J by 8 bases; unmatched bases: 9. The CDR3 has 15 residues. Per the germline V gene, CDR1 is MNHEY and CDR2 is SVGEGT.

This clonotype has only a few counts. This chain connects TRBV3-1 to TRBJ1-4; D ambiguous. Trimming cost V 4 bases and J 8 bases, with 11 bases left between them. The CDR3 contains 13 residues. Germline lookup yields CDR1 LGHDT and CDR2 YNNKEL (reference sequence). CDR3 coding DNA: TGTGCCAGCAGCCCAGAAACGGGGGAAAAACTGTTTTTT. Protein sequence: CASSPETGEKLFF.

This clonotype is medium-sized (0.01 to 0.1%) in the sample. This CDR3 reads CASNPGVAYEQYF. The DNA for the CDR3 is TGTGCCAGCAATCCCGGCGTCGCCTACGAGCAGTACTTC. The genes are TRBV6-1 and TRBJ2-1; no reliable D call. The end of the DNA aligns better with TRBJ2-7, so the J call may be wrong. The CDR3 covers 13 residues. Per the germline V gene, CDR1 is MNHNS and CDR2 is SASEGT.

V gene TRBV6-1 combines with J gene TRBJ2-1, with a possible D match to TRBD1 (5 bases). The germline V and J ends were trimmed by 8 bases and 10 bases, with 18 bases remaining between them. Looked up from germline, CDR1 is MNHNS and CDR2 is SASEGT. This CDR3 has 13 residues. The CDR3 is CASGRQSYYEQFF. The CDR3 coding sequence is TGTGCCAGCGGCCGACAGAGCTATTACGAGCAGTTCTTC.

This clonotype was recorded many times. In DNA form, the CDR3 reads TGTGCCAGCAGTTCGGACGCAAACCAAGAGACCCAGTACTTC. Translating gives CASSSDANQETQYF. The J gene is TRBJ2-5, the V gene TRBV27; no clear D. The CDR3 has 14 amino acids. The V gene lost 4 bases and the J gene lost 0 bases, with 9 bases spanning the gap. CDR1 is MNHEY and CDR2 is SMNVEV in the germline V gene (reference sequence).

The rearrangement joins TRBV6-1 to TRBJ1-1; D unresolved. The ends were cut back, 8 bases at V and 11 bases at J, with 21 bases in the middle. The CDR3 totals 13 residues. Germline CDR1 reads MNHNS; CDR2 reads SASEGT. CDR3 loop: CASRKMGQTGAFF. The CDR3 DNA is TGTGCCAGCCGAAAAATGGGCCAAACCGGGGCTTTCTTT.

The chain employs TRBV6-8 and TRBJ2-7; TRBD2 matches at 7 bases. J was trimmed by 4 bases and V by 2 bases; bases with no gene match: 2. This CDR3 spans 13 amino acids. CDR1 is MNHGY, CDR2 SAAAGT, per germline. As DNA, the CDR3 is TGTGCCAGCAGTTACCCCGGGGGGTACGAGCAGTACTTC. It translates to CASSYPGGYEQYF.

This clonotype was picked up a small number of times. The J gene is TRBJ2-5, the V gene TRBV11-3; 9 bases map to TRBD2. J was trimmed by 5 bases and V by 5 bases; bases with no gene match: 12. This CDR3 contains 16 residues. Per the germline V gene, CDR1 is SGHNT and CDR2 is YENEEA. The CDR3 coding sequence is TGTGCCAGCAGCCCGGCTTGGGGCGGGAGGGGGGAGACCCAGTACTTC. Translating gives CASSPAWGGRGETQYF.

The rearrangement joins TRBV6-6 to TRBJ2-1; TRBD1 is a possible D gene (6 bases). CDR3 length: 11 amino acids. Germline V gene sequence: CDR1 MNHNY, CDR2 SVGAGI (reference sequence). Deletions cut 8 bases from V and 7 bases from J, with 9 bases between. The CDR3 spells CASLRGNEQFF. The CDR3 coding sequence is TGTGCCAGCCTCAGGGGAAATGAGCAGTTCTTC.

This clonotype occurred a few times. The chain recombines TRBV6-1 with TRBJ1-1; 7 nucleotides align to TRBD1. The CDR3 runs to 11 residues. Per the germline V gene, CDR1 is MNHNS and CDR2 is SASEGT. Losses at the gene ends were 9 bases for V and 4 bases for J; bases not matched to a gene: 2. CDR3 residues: CASSGGTEAFF. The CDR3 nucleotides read TGTGCCAGTTCAGGGGGCACTGAAGCTTTCTTT.

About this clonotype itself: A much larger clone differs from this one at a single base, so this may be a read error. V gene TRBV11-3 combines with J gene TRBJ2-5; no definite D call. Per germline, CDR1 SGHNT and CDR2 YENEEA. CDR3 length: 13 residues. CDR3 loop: CASSLTIQDTQYF. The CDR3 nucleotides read TGTGCCAGCAGCTTAACGATCCAAGACACCCAGTACTTC.

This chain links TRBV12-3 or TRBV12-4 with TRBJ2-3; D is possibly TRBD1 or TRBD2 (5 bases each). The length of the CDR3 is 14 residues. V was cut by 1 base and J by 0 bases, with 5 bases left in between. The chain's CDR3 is CASSLGGSTDTQYF. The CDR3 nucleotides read TGTGCCAGCAGTTTAGGGGGGAGCACAGATACGCAGTATTTT.